This section outlines one T cell receptor (beta chain) sequence together with its context. Its target is not known. This sample was taken from a study of cytomegalovirus exposure and HLA in healthy donors. Primers for the PCR totalled 60 Vbeta and 13 Jbeta. The repertoire was sequenced with immunoSEQ multiplex PCR; TCRdb's copy has only in-frame clones and lacks some. The table includes some 140,000 clones, 76% detected once. The CDR3 covers 12 residues. Germline V gives CDR1 SGHRS, CDR2 YFSETQ. The trim removed 2 bases at V and 7 bases at J, leaving 3 bases unmatched. Findings of the study overall: A later analysis, which compared TCR beta chains of equal frequency, found the HLA-associated ones more clonally expanded. A later analysis reportedly identified an Asian-associated ancestry cluster as carrying fewer N-insertions than the 666-donor mean. While the bulk of TCR sequences proved rare, some public TCRs turned up in many donors.

The sequence was obtained from a man aged 35 to 55 in good health and CMV-seronegative. J is TRBJ2-7 and V is TRBV5-1; 7 bases match TRBD2. Source material: PBMCs. CDR3 loop: CASSFPGGEQYF. The CDR3 DNA sequence: TGCGCCAGCAGCTTCCCCGGGGGGGAGCAGTACTTC.